A single sample is the source of the 32 T cell receptor beta chains below, sequenced in a study of shared clonotypes between healthy human individuals. Method: immunoSEQ multiplex PCR; TCRdb's copy keeps in-frame clones and lacks some. In the table there are 2,500,000 or so clones, 93% of which are singletons. Sequencing input: naive CD4+ T cells from PBMCs. Subset noted: CD45RA+ positively selected. The source is a man aged 18 to 30 in good health. Some clones in this sample may be carry-over from other donors' samples.

The V call is TRBV6-1, the J call TRBJ2-5; D gene unclear. CDR1 MNHNS and CDR2 SASEGT come from the germline V gene. V was trimmed by 2 bases and J by 5 bases, leaving 12 bases between them. CDR3 length: 14 amino acids. CDR3 DNA sequence: TGTGCCAGCAGTGAACCAGACCCCTTTGAGACCCAGTACTTC. The encoded protein is CASSEPDPFETQYF.

V gene TRBV21-1 combines with J gene TRBJ1-3. TRBV21-1 is a pseudogene segment. The CDR3 loop spans 13 amino acids. This CDR3 reads CASSALVGNTIYF. The CDR3 nucleotides read TGTGCCAGCTCGGCCCTTGTTGGAAACACCATATATTTT.

The V call is TRBV6-6, the J call TRBJ2-5, with 13 bases matching TRBD2. V was pared by 6 bases and J by 5 bases, with 3 bases of the junction left unmatched. Germline V CDR1 and CDR2: MNHNY, SVGAGI (reference sequence). CDR3 length: 14 amino acids. CDR3 in amino acids: CASRLAGGSETQYF. CDR3 sequence (DNA): TGTGCCAGCAGACTAGCGGGAGGGTCGGAGACCCAGTACTTC.

CDR3 sequence: CASSLYIQDGYTF. The CDR3 DNA reads TGTGCCAGCAGCCTATATATCCAGGACGGCTACACCTTC. The chain recombines TRBV14 with TRBJ1-2, with D unclear. Trimming pared 4 bases from V and 8 bases from J, leaving 14 bases between. This CDR3 is built from 13 residues. Looked up from germline, CDR1 is SGHDN and CDR2 is FVKESK.

The chain couples TRBV6-5 to TRBJ1-3; D unresolved. The V and J ends lost 0 bases and 0 bases respectively, with 9 bases between them. CDR3 size: 16 residues. Germline V gene data show CDR1 as MNHEY and CDR2 as SVGAGI. CDR3 region: CASSYSPGTSGNTIYF. The CDR3 nucleotides read TGTGCCAGCAGTTACTCGCCAGGAACCTCTGGAAACACCATATATTTT.

The chain combines TRBV28 with TRBJ1-6, with unresolved D. The CDR3 length is 13 residues. The germline CDR1 and CDR2 sequences are MDHEN and SYDVKM. Trimming stripped 6 bases from V and 2 bases from J, with 5 bases between. CDR3 bases: TGTGCCAGCAGCCCAACCTATAATTCACCCCTCCACTTT. It translates to CASSPTYNSPLHF.

This sequence joins TRBV27 and TRBJ1-1; no reliable D call. CDR1 is MNHEY and CDR2 is SMNVEV in the germline V gene (reference sequence). The V and J ends lost 3 bases and 7 bases respectively, with 9 bases between them. This CDR3 spans 12 amino acids. CDR3 region: CASSLRPVEAFF. The CDR3 nucleotides are TGTGCCAGCAGTTTGCGACCGGTTGAAGCTTTCTTT.

The gene calls are TRBV28 and TRBJ1-2; no reliable D call. Trimming removed 7 bases from V and 4 bases from J, with 16 bases in between. This CDR3 spans 14 amino acids. CDR1 and CDR2 from the germline V gene are MDHEN and SYDVKM. This CDR3 is CASNPNSSPYGYTF. The DNA of the CDR3 is TGTGCCAGCAATCCGAACTCGTCCCCCTATGGCTACACCTTC.

This chain links TRBV7-8 with TRBJ1-1; a possible D gene is TRBD1 (6 bases). CDR3 size: 14 residues. Germline CDR1 and CDR2: SGHVS and FQNEAQ. The V and J ends lost 5 bases and 1 base respectively, with 11 bases between them. CDR3 bases: TGTGCCAGCAGCCTGGGACATTCGAACACTGAAGCTTTCTTT. Protein sequence: CASSLGHSNTEAFF.

Here the CDR3 reads CASRFQSNQPQHF. In DNA, the CDR3 is TGTGCCAGCCGGTTTCAGAGCAATCAGCCCCAGCATTTT. The gene calls are TRBV2 and TRBJ1-5; unclear D gene. The length of the CDR3 is 13 residues. Trimming took off 8 bases at V and 1 base at J, with 9 bases between the two ends. CDR1 is SNHLY, CDR2 FYNNEI, per germline.

Notes on this clone: The sample contains more than one DNA sequence encoding this CDR3. The chain employs TRBV5-1 and TRBJ2-7; tentatively, D is TRBD1 (6 bases). CDR1 and CDR2 (germline): SGHRS, YFSETQ. The CDR3 runs 14 residues. Trimming removed 2 bases from V and 0 bases from J, with 9 bases in between. CDR3 in amino acids: CASSLGQSSYEQYF. The CDR3 nucleotides are TGCGCCAGCAGCTTAGGACAGAGCTCCTACGAGCAGTACTTC.

The chain carries TRBV5-1 and TRBJ1-2, with unresolved D. Germline V gives CDR1 SGHRS, CDR2 YFSETQ. Trimming removed 3 bases from V and 4 bases from J, with 25 bases in between. The CDR3 has 18 residues. CDR3 region: CASSSGRLSVDGLYGYTF. In DNA form, the CDR3 reads TGCGCCAGCAGCTCGGGCCGACTTTCCGTCGACGGGCTCTATGGCTACACCTTC.

J is TRBJ2-5 and V is TRBV5-1, with D possibly matching TRBD2 (5 bases). Germline V gene lookup returns CDR1 SGHRS and CDR2 YFSETQ. Deletions cut 0 bases from V and 2 bases from J, with 8 bases between. This CDR3 contains 14 residues. The DNA for the CDR3 is TGCGCCAGCAGCTTGGTTCGGAGGCAAGAGACCCAGTACTTC. Amino acid sequence: CASSLVRRQETQYF.

V and J are TRBV28 and TRBJ2-2; TRBD1 aligns across 9 bases. CDR3 length: 16 amino acids. The junction had 8 bases not matched to a gene; V was cut back by 6 bases and J by 3 bases. Germline loops: CDR1 MDHEN, CDR2 SYDVKM. The CDR3 DNA reads TGTGCCAGCAGCCTTCTACAGGGGGCGGACACCGGGGAGCTGTTTTTT. Protein product: CASSLLQGADTGELFF. Filled out from reference TRBV28 and TRBJ2-2, the complete variable domain reads DVKVTQSSRYLVKRTGEKVFLECVQDMDHENMFWYRQDPGLGLRLIYFSYDVKMKEKGDIPEGYSVSREKKERFSLILESASTNQTSMYLCASSLLQGADTGELFFGEGSRLTVL.

This clone was picked up one time. The chain combines TRBV7-2 with TRBJ2-6; TRBD1 agrees at 8 bases. V gave up 4 bases and J gave up 2 bases; unmatched junction bases: 13. CDR1 and CDR2 (germline): SGHTA, FQGNSA. The CDR3 consists of 19 residues. The CDR3 sequence: CASSSKSPGQGTGANVLTF. The CDR3 DNA follows: TGTGCCAGCAGCTCCAAGTCCCCTGGACAGGGTACTGGGGCCAACGTCCTGACTTTC. Full variable domain (rest looked up from reference TRBV7-2 and TRBJ2-6): GAGVSQSPSNKVTEKGKDVELRCDPISGHTALYWYRQSLGQGLEFLIYFQGNSAPDKSGLPSDRFSAERTGGSVSTLTIQRTQQEDSAVYLCASSSKSPGQGTGANVLTFGAGSRLTVL.

The chain links TRBV29-1 to TRBJ2-3; 8 bases fit TRBD2. CDR3 length: 14 residues. The V gene end was trimmed by 8 bases and the J gene end by 2 bases; junction bases not matched to a gene: 9. Germline V gives CDR1 SQVTM, CDR2 ANQGSEA. CDR3 in amino acids: CSHKLAVYTDTQYF. In nucleotides, the CDR3 is TGCAGCCACAAACTAGCGGTGTACACAGATACGCAGTATTTT.

The V call is TRBV18, the J call TRBJ2-7; 11 nucleotides agree with TRBD2. The V gene's germline CDR1 is KGHSH and CDR2 LQKENI. This CDR3 contains 14 residues. Germline trimming cut 6 bases from V and 2 bases from J; bases unmatched to any gene: 3. This CDR3 reads CASSVAGGTYEQYF. CDR3 coding DNA: TGTGCCAGCTCGGTAGCGGGAGGGACCTACGAGCAGTACTTC.

The CDR3 bases are TGTGCCAGCAGCAGAGCCCGGGACTCCCAAGCTTTCTTT. Translated: CASSRARDSQAFF. The chain links TRBV7-3 to TRBJ1-1, with D tentatively TRBD1 (5 bases). The germline V gene encodes CDR1 SGHTA and CDR2 FQGTGA. The CDR3 is 13 residues long. Trimming took 5 bases from V and 9 from J, leaving 16 bases between them.

This rearrangement joins TRBV27 to TRBJ2-7; D unresolved. Trimming removed 5 bases from V and 13 bases from J, with 27 bases in between. There are 15 residues in the CDR3. Germline lookup yields CDR1 MNHEY and CDR2 SMNVEV (reference sequence). The CDR3 reads CASSPGGTDPPKRYF. The CDR3 coding sequence is TGTGCCAGCAGTCCCGGCGGAACTGATCCCCCGAAGAGATACTTC.

The V call is TRBV29-1, the J call TRBJ2-7, with 8 bases fitting TRBD1. This CDR3 region has 13 residues. V was clipped by 5 bases and J by 2 bases; unmatched bases: 5. Per germline, CDR1 SQVTM and CDR2 ANQGSEA. CDR3 loop: CSVYGQGTYEQYF. CDR3 nucleotide sequence: TGCAGCGTTTATGGACAGGGAACCTACGAGCAGTACTTC.

The chain recombines TRBV28 with TRBJ1-5; D not resolved. V was clipped by 3 bases and J by 0 bases, with 6 bases between them. The germline gives CDR1 MDHEN, CDR2 SYDVKM. The CDR3 contains 14 residues. Here the CDR3 reads CASSFGNSNQPQHF. CDR3 DNA: TGTGCCAGCAGTTTTGGGAATAGCAATCAGCCCCAGCATTTT. Drawing the rest from reference TRBV28 and TRBJ1-5, the complete variable domain is DVKVTQSSRYLVKRTGEKVFLECVQDMDHENMFWYRQDPGLGLRLIYFSYDVKMKEKGDIPEGYSVSREKKERFSLILESASTNQTSMYLCASSFGNSNQPQHFGDGTRLSIL.

CDR3 sequence: CASSSRTGIYNEQFF. The CDR3 DNA sequence: TGTGCCAGCAGCTCAAGGACAGGGATTTACAATGAGCAGTTCTTC. The chain joins TRBV5-6 to TRBJ2-1, with TRBD1 identical over 8 bases. CDR3 length: 15 residues. Losses at the gene ends were 3 bases for V and 4 bases for J; bases not matched to a gene: 6. Germline V lookup: CDR1 SGHDT, CDR2 YYEEEE.

Concerning this clone: Within the sample, other DNA sequences also encode this same CDR3. The chain has TRBV7-9 and TRBJ2-5; perhaps D is TRBD1 or TRBD2 (5 bases each). Germline V CDR1 and CDR2: SEHNR, FQNEAQ (reference sequence). V gave up 5 bases and J gave up 2 bases, with 9 bases separating them. The CDR3 loop spans 13 amino acids. The CDR3 region has the DNA TGTGCCAGCAGCCCTGGGGGTCAAGAGACCCAGTACTTC. Translating gives CASSPGGQETQYF.

The chain carries TRBV30 and TRBJ1-1; D gene uncertain. Between the trimmed V and J ends, which lost 0 bases and 0 bases, there was a span of 5 bases. Per germline, CDR1 GTSNPN and CDR2 SVGIG (reference sequence). This CDR3 region has 13 residues. CDR3 region: CAWSVQMNTEAFF. In nucleotides, the CDR3 is TGTGCCTGGAGTGTACAAATGAACACTGAAGCTTTCTTT. Full variable domain (missing parts from reference TRBV30 and TRBJ1-1): SQTIHQWPATLVQPVGSPLSLECTVEGTSNPNLYWYRQAAGRGLQLLFYSVGIGQISSEVPQNLSASRPQDRQFILSSKKLLLSDSGFYLCAWSVQMNTEAFFGQGTRLTVV.

V and J are TRBV15 and TRBJ1-4; D call uncertain. Germline V gene sequence: CDR1 LNHNV, CDR2 YYDKDF (reference sequence). This CDR3 is 16 amino acids long. Trimming pared 1 base from V and 5 bases from J, leaving 14 bases between. The CDR3 region is CATSRVLGGRNEKLFF. The CDR3 DNA reads as TGTGCCACCAGCAGAGTACTAGGTGGCAGGAATGAAAAACTGTTTTTT.

The chain employs TRBV10-3 and TRBJ1-1; no clear D. The CDR3 loop spans 13 amino acids. V was pared by 2 bases and J by 4 bases, with 8 bases between. Germline CDR1 reads ENHRY; CDR2 reads SYGVKD. The CDR3: CAISERSVTEAFF. CDR3 DNA: TGTGCCATCAGTGAGAGGTCGGTCACTGAAGCTTTCTTT.

To note about this clone: Other DNA variants within this sample encode the same CDR3. The chain employs TRBV7-3 and TRBJ2-3, with 11 bases lining up with TRBD2. The germline V gene has CDR1 SGHTA and CDR2 FQGTGA. With V trimmed by 6 bases and J by 4 bases, 3 bases remained unmatched. The length of the CDR3 is 14 residues. CDR3 nucleotide sequence: TGTGCCAGCAGTCTACTAGCGGGAGCAGATACGCAGTATTTT. Amino acids: CASSLLAGADTQYF.

The V call is TRBV30, the J call TRBJ2-6; TRBD1 matches 7 bases. The CDR3 extends over 16 amino acids. CDR1 is GTSNPN, CDR2 SVGIG, per germline (reference sequence). V lost 6 bases to trimming and J lost 0 bases; unmatched junction nucleotides: 8. CDR3 DNA sequence: TGTGCCTGCCCCAGGGGGTTTAGCTCTGGGGCCAACGTCCTGACTTTC. It codes for CACPRGFSSGANVLTF.

The CDR3 region has the DNA TGCGCCAGCAGCTTCCAAGGGGCAGTAACAGATACGCAGTATTTT. Protein: CASSFQGAVTDTQYF. This chain connects TRBV5-1 to TRBJ2-3, with a tentative D call TRBD1 (5 bases). This CDR3 is built from 15 residues. Germline V lookup: CDR1 SGHRS, CDR2 YFSETQ. The V gene lost 2 bases and the J gene lost 3 bases, with 13 bases spanning the gap.

Note on this clone: This sample also contains other DNA sequences that code for the same CDR3. This chain connects TRBV7-2 to TRBJ2-1; D possibly corresponds to TRBD1 (6 bases). Between the trimmed V and J ends, which lost 3 bases and 0 bases, there was a span of 9 bases. The CDR3 extends over 15 amino acids. Germline-derived CDR1 and CDR2 are SGHTA and FQGNSA. Written as DNA, the CDR3 is TGTGCCAGCAGCTTTGGGGGCAGCTCCTACAATGAGCAGTTCTTC. It specifies CASSFGGSSYNEQFF.

This clone was picked up one time. The sample holds other DNA sequences that translate to the same CDR3. V gene TRBV7-2 combines with J gene TRBJ1-5; D is uncertain. V lost 0 bases to trimming and J lost 5 bases, with 5 bases between them. CDR1 is SGHTA and CDR2 is FQGNSA in the germline V gene. This CDR3 region has 13 residues. CDR3 in DNA: TGTGCCAGCAGCTTAGCGGGATATCAGCCCCAGCATTTT. This codes for CASSLAGYQPQHF.

This sequence joins TRBV5-8 and TRBJ2-3, with a possible D match to TRBD2 (6 bases). Germline assignment: CDR1 SGHTS and CDR2 YDEGEE. Trimming took 4 bases from V and 2 from J, leaving 11 bases between them. This CDR3 spans 14 amino acids. DNA of the CDR3: TGTGCCAGCAGCAGGGACTCGGACACAGATACGCAGTATTTT. It yields the protein CASSRDSDTDTQYF. Combining the CDR3 with reference TRBV5-8 and TRBJ2-3 gives the whole variable domain EAGVTQSPTHLIKTRGQQATLRCSPISGHTSVYWYQQALGLGLQFLLWYDEGEERNRGNFPPRFSGRQFPNYSSELNVNALELEDSALYLCASSRDSDTDTQYFGPGTRLTVL.